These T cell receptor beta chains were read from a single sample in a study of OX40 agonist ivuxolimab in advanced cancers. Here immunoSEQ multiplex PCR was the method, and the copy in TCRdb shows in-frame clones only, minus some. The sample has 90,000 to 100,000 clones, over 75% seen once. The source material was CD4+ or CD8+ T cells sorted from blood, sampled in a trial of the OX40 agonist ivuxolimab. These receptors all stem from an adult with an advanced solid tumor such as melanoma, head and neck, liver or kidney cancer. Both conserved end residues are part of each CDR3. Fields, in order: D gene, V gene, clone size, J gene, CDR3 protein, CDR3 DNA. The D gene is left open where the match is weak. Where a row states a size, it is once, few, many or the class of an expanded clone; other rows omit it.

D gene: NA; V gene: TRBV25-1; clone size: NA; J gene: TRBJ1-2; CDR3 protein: CASSEYGSPYGYTF; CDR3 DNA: TGTGCCAGCAGTGAATACGGGAGTCCTTATGGCTACACCTTC
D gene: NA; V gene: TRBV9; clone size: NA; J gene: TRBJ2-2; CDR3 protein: CASSPYQGSPGELFF; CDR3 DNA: TGTGCCAGCAGCCCCTATCAGGGGAGCCCCGGGGAGCTGTTTTTT
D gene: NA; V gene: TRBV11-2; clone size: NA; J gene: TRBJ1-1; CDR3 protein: CASSSQGTAEAFF; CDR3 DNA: TGTGCCAGCAGCTCCCAAGGGACCGCTGAAGCTTTCTTT
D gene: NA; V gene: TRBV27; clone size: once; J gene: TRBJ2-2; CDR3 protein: CASSFMVTNTGELFF; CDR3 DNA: TGTGCCAGCAGTTTTATGGTGACTAACACCGGGGAGCTGTTTTTT
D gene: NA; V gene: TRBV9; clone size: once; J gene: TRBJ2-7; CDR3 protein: CASSVGVELPPHSYEQYF; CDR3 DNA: TGTGCCAGCAGCGTAGGGGTGGAATTGCCCCCCCACTCCTACGAGCAGTACTTC
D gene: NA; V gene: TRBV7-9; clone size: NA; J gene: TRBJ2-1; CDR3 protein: CASSADFGEQFF; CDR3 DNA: TGTGCCAGCAGCGCCGACTTTGGTGAGCAGTTCTTC
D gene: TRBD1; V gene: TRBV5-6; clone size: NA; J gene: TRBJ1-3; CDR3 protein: CASSLAGGNTIYF; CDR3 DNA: TGTGCCAGCAGCTTGGCAGGGGGCAACACCATATATTTT
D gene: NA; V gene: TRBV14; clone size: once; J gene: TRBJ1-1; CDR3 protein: CASSQWGAGERNTEAFF; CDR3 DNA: TGTGCCAGCAGCCAATGGGGGGCTGGGGAGAGGAACACTGAAGCTTTCTTT
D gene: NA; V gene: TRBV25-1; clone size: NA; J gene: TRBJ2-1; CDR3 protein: CASSESISSYNEQFF; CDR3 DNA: TGTGCCAGCAGTGAATCCATTAGCTCCTACAATGAGCAGTTCTTC
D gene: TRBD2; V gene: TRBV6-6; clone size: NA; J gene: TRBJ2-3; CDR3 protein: CASRDPGLGLDTQYF; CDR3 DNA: TGTGCCAGCAGGGATCCGGGACTAGGTTTAGATACGCAGTATTTT
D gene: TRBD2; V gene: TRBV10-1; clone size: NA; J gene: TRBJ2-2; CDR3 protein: CASSDGTRPGELFF; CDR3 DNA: TGCGCCAGCAGTGATGGGACTAGACCCGGGGAGCTGTTTTTT
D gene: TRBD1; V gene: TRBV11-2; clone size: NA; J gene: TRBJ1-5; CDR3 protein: CASSLGQGAQPQHF; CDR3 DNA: TGTGCCAGCAGCTTAGGACAGGGGGCTCAGCCCCAGCATTTT
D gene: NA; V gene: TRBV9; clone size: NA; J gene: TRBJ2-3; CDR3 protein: CASSVGRLTDTQYF; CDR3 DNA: TGTGCCAGCAGCGTCGGCCGTTTAACAGATACGCAGTATTTT
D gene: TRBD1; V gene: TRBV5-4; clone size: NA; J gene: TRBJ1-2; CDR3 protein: CASSFLTGGYGYTF; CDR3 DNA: TGTGCCAGCAGCTTTTTGACAGGGGGTTATGGCTACACCTTC
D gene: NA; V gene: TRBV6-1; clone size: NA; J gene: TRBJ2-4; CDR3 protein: CASSATLMAKNIQYF; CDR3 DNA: TGTGCCAGCAGTGCAACCCTAATGGCCAAAAACATTCAGTACTTC
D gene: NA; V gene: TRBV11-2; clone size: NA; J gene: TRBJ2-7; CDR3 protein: CASSLQVLEYEQYF; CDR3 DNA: TGTGCCAGCAGCTTACAGGTGTTGGAGTACGAGCAGTACTTC
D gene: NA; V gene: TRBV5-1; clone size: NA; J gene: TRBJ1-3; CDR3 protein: CASSLSGLAGNTIYF; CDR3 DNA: TGCGCCAGCAGCTTGTCCGGTTTGGCTGGAAACACCATATATTTT
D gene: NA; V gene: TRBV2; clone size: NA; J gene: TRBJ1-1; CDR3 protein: CASKNPSPTEAFF; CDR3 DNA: TGTGCCAGCAAGAACCCCTCCCCTACTGAAGCTTTCTTT
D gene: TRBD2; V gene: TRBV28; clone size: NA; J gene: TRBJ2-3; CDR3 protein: CASSPIAGVGSRNTQYF; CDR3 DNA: TGTGCCAGCAGTCCCATAGCGGGAGTGGGGAGTCGAAATACGCAGTATTTT
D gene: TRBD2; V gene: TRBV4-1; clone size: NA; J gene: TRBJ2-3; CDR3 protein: CASSQGLAGGPGDTQYF; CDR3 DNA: TGCGCCAGCAGCCAAGGACTAGCGGGAGGGCCAGGAGATACGCAGTATTTT